These T cell receptor beta chains were read from a single sample in a study of neurological immune-mediated disorders. TCRdb reanalysed the 5' RACE reads using MiXCR and keeps one entry per CDR3 protein. The data show 20,000 to 25,000 distinct CDR3 sequences, 6.2% seen once. Sequenced: CD8+ T cells from blood. All receptors come from a man aged 18-30 years in good health. CDR3s include the opening cysteine and the closing phenylalanine or tryptophan. Fields, in order: V gene, clone size, CDR3 protein. Size tells how often a clone was seen (once, few, many) or the class of an expanded clone, and some rows leave it out.

TRBV20-1,many,CSARLAGATRRTDTQYF
TRBV20-1,many,CSARDPGTPFSPLHF
TRBV7-9,.,CASSFTRQGHQTQHF
TRBV7-9,many,CASSSPTGWDEQFF
TRBV6-2/TRBV6-3,many,CASSSGQGHYGYTF
TRBV7-6,many,CASSPGSRLQETQYF
TRBV20-1,many,CSASTGEVTQYF
TRBV27,medium-sized,CASQTLLGAAETQYF
TRBV10-3,many,CAISEWAGGTEAFF
TRBV27,many,CASSPRTGIVNTEAFF
TRBV7-2,many,CASSLDGVSYEQYF
TRBV7-2,many,CASSLYRITYEQYF
TRBV4-1,many,CASSPASVTTTDTQYF
TRBV5-1,many,CASSLELAGGQGDTQYF
TRBV18,many,CASSPQDRHQETQYF
TRBV29-1,many,CSAGVVGTEAFF
TRBV6-5,many,CASIDTQGKGYNSPLHF
TRBV20-1,many,CSARDQAGATYNEQFF
TRBV5-1,medium-sized,CASSFSAENEMNTEAFF
TRBV6-2/TRBV6-3,many,CASSLLRGEPYEQYF
TRBV2,many,CATLSGVNTEAFF
TRBV29-1,many,CSVEARAPNYGYTF
TRBV6-6,many,CASSFIPVSGDGYTF
TRBV20-1,many,CSAIGRTPLYEQYF
TRBV27,many,CASSLAGAYNEQFF
TRBV6-2/TRBV6-3,many,CASSYPDDGYTF
TRBV7-6,many,CASRGTSGGPRVSYNEQFF
TRBV7-2,.,CASSPGVGQGGYEQYF
TRBV5-1,many,CASSLEVSSGNTIYF
TRBV27,many,CASYSWAGADNEQFF
TRBV20-1,many,CSARGQLGTEAFF
TRBV7-9,many,CASSLGPDSGDEQFF
TRBV7-2,.,CASSHTVDRGYEQYF
TRBV7-3,.,CASSLVPAGVLSQYF
TRBV14,many,CASSPPSSYEQYF
TRBV5-6,many,CASSTTGQAGYTF
TRBV18,many,CASSPAVTDTQYF
TRBV5-5,many,CASSLGVGLNIQYF
TRBV4-2,few,CASSQLSGGASSYNEQFF
TRBV20-1,many,CSARDRGATYGYTF
TRBV5-1,many,CASSSGQGETEAFF
TRBV20-1,medium-sized,CSARADYSNQPQHF
TRBV20-1,many,CSAGLLEQYF
TRBV10-3,many,CAINSGTGEQYF
TRBV5-1,many,CASSLLDSTINTEAFF
TRBV5-1,many,CASGGQGDNTGELFF
TRBV5-1,many,CASSETGAGNTEAFF
TRBV3-1,many,CASSLQGQGDTEAFF
TRBV6-2/TRBV6-3,many,CASSHTSGEGSQPQHF
TRBV3-1,many,CASSPGVSGTDTQYF
TRBV20-1,many,CSATGGLQPQHF
TRBV27,many,CASSPLGEHSYGYTF
TRBV7-3,many,CASSLRPQGSYNSPLHF
TRBV3-1,many,CASTRSGTYTNEQFF
TRBV6-6,many,CASTEIRGSSYEQYF